This T cell receptor beta chain is from a study of blood T cell repertoires in COVID-19 (dated by TCRdb to about 2020). Describing the broader study: The collaborator samples originated in the United States, Italy and Spain and spanned the acute and convalescent phases of COVID-19. The prospective study material was composed of cDNA or gDNA derived from T cells, B-cell-depleted T cells, or PBMCs. Deeply sampled blood TCRbeta repertoires from subjects exposed to, actively infected with, or recovered from COVID-19 were included in the dataset. The repertoires were released in a freely available public database meant as a resource for research on the immune response to SARS-CoV-2. The samples were drawn from two sources: the first 160 participants of the ongoing ImmuneRACE study, and over 950 subjects contributed by 6 global collaborators. Nearly every sample came with metadata listing a de-identified subject ID, COVID-19 status, age in years and sex. HLA class I and class II types, where available, came from metadata supplied by the sample provider rather than from assay-based typing.

Collaborating institutions collected whole blood in K2EDTA tubes following their own protocols. For TCRbeta analysis, collaborators shipped samples as frozen whole blood, isolated PBMCs, or DNA extracted from either of those sample types. Study-level results and caveats: Clinical and demographic metadata were provided uncurated, with the amount varying by source and participant.

TCRbeta CDR3 regions were amplified from genomic DNA using the immunoSEQ Assay, a bias-controlled multiplex PCR. The authors' analysis ran thus. Within the assay, amplification of reference gene primers was used to estimate how many nucleated cells each sample contained. Sequence reads were collapsed and filtered to measure the absolute abundance of every unique TCRbeta CDR3 rearrangement. For each sample, productive Simpson clonality was calculated by taking the square root of Simpson's diversity index across productive rearrangements. TCRdb's version of the immuneACCESS table is confined to in-frame rearrangements and falls short of the full clone set. An unresolved V gene accounts for under half of the shortfall where checked; the remainder is of unknown origin. The D gene and trimming were derived from the DNA, and the V and J assignments and clone size from that table. The sample data list around 200,000 clones, and approximately 81% of these were observed just once. The ten largest clones represent about a sixth of the sample.

On this clone: Its antigen has not been determined. The input lacks base qualities; no much larger clone sits a single base away.

The germline V gene (reference sequence) yields SGHKS for CDR1 and YYEKEE for CDR2. The CDR3, cysteine through phenylalanine, is 18 amino acids long. Just the 54-base CDR3 DNA is kept, in frame starting at base 1. At the junction V is shortened by 4 bases and J by 3 bases; bases outside the gene matches: 8. Rearrangement joined TRBV5-5 to TRBJ2-1; a stretch of 15 junction bases matches TRBD2. This receptor was identified in a woman older than 75 with active or convalescent COVID-19. Material for sequencing was peripheral blood. The CDR3 amino acid sequence is: CASSTGLAGGLNYNEQFF. Read as DNA, the sequence is TGTGCCAGCAGCACGGGACTAGCGGGAGGACTCAACTACAATGAGCAGTTCTTC. The CDR3, completed at both ends by the reference TRBV5-5 and TRBJ2-1 genes, gives the full variable domain DAGVTQSPTHLIKTRGQQVTLRCSPISGHKSVSWYQQVLGQGPQFIFQYYEKEERGRGNFPDRFSARQFPNYSSELNVNALLLGDSALYLCASSTGLAGGLNYNEQFFGPGTRLTVL.